Listed below are T cell receptor beta chains from one sample, sequenced in a study of T cell clusters in autoimmune cytopenias. No DNA is given; TCRdb re-called the multiplex PCR reads and lists each CDR3 protein once. The listing records 4,000 to 5,000 distinct CDR3 sequences. This sample also belongs to another study, concerning T cell repertoires in aging, cancer and after chemotherapy.

Material: peripheral blood. The origin of the receptors is a human donor with chronic lymphocytic leukemia. The donor label of this sample is uncertain. Each CDR3 is given with its conserved first and last residue. Rows give clone size only sometimes, using once, few, many, or a class for an expanded clone.

TRBV5-1,TRBJ1-1,.,CASSPGLRGGVTEAFF
TRBV12-3/TRBV12-4,TRBJ1-3,.,CASSYGRGNTIYF
TRBV5-6,TRBJ1-5,.,CASSLWGTDRFRPQPQHF
TRBV4-1,TRBJ2-2,.,CASSQWSAGELFF
TRBV7-6,TRBJ1-2,medium-sized,CASSPTGNYGYTF
TRBV6-1,TRBJ1-4,medium-sized,CASSQTTGTHEKLFF
TRBV18,TRBJ2-3,medium-sized,CASSQSDSSTDTQYF
TRBV6-5,TRBJ1-6,medium-sized,CASHLSGTVTGSPLHF
TRBV29-1,TRBJ1-4,medium-sized,CSVVRATNEKLFF
TRBV5-6,TRBJ2-7,.,CASSLETHSAYEQYF
TRBV7-9,TRBJ1-5,medium-sized,CASSLTGGNQPQHF